The clone carrying this T cell receptor (beta chain) was counted at least ten times. Its antigen remains unknown. The CDR3 has 15 residues. Germline CDR1 and CDR2: SGHRS and YFSETQ. Trimming took off 0 bases at V and 1 base at J, with 7 bases between the two ends. The sample comes from a study of T cells after yellow fever vaccination. Overall study findings and caveats: Weaker overall was a secondary response that nonetheless peaked faster, on day 5 versus 15. Abundant bulk-derived clonotypes could contaminate FACS-sorted repertoires.

TCRdb re-analysed the 5' RACE reads in MiXCR, keeping a single row per CDR3 protein. Among over 250,000 distinct CDR3 sequences listed, approximately 4% were seen once. The V gene is TRBV5-1, the J gene TRBJ2-2; no clear D gene. This TCR came from a man between 18 and 35 years old who received the YFV17D yellow fever vaccine. This material consisted of PBMCs, taken 5 days after the yellow fever booster vaccination. In DNA form, the CDR3 reads TGCGCCAGCAGCTTGGTTGGCAAGAACACCGGGGAGCTGTTTTTT. This codes for CASSLVGKNTGELFF.